This TCR beta chain emerged from a study of shared clonotypes between healthy human individuals (dated by TCRdb to the early 2020s). At the level of the whole study: A couple of women and a few men aged 18 to 49 years were included in the cohort. Per donor, leukapheresis produced somewhere between about 0.9 and 9 billion PBMCs. For each donor, CD4 naive and CD4 memory were each given three plates, CD8 naive was given two plates, and CD8 memory was given one plate. The study deeply sequenced blood TCR repertoires of several healthy adults to estimate repertoire size and the extent of clonotype sharing between individuals. To increase sequencing depth and limit assay-specific biases, different laboratories used diverse techniques to prepare libraries and sequence TCR repertoires.

Points on this clone: The target of this receptor is not known. Base qualities are missing; no much larger clone stands one base away.

CD8 naive samples were CD45RO-negative cells positively selected for CCR7, giving a CD45RA+CCR7+ population that excluded TemRA cells. The donors were healthy, HIV-negative adults who had no recently reported acute infections or vaccinations. Every donor was a Caucasian adult residing in Nashville, Tennessee, USA. After blood collection by leukapheresis, PBMCs were isolated using Ficoll-Histopaque density gradient centrifugation and then cryopreserved in the vapor phase of liquid nitrogen. Purity and quantity of every magnetically sorted T cell population were checked by analytical flow cytometry. Genomic DNA was isolated from every sorted fraction and measured by UV absorbance on a Nanodrop 2000c. The germline V gene (reference sequence) supplies CDR1 GTSNPN and CDR2 SVGIG. Germline trimming: 8 bases from V, 1 base from J; junction bases outside gene matches: 5. Its CDR3 holds 14 amino acids, cysteine through phenylalanine. CDR3 DNA is the only sequence kept; it has 42 bases, read in frame from the first base.

Using the deep immunoSEQ assay, TCR CDR3 regions were amplified from genomic DNA by multiplex PCR. Genomic DNA extracted from each cell subset was distributed evenly over all wells of several immunoSEQ 96-well plates, and each plate served as one replicate. Each replicate PCR for sorted subsets received approximately 220 ng genomic DNA, equal to roughly 29,000 T cell genomes. The purified libraries were quantified using a Qubit 3.0 fluorometer, sized with a Bioanalyzer 2100, and then quantified again using the KAPA Library Quantification kit. Every immunoSEQ 96-well plate was sequenced on a separate single-read 150-cycle Illumina NextSeq 550 flow cell. Per the authors' processing: The immunoSEQ output contained only junctional sequences without quality scores, so filtering could not match that applied to full-length reads. Sequences were annotated with PyIR, a Python wrapper for IgBLAST v1.9, using IMGT germline references to assign V/J genes and CDR3. Reads were filtered out if the reads had weak V/J assignments (E-value above 1e-6), no CDR3, stop codons, out-of-frame junctions, or ambiguous translated residues. V3J clonotypes were defined by identical inferred V gene, J gene, and CDR3 amino acid sequence. To compute the percentage overlap between repertoires, the number of shared unique clonotypes was divided by the size of the smaller repertoire. Three approaches were used to assess repertoire richness: RTK rarefaction, the Chao1 estimator, and Recon v2.1 estimates of unobserved clonotypes. OLGA was used to compute generation probabilities for all TCRbeta clonotypes that the gDNA method yielded from a handful of donors. TCRdb provides this immuneACCESS table in a form limited to in-frame rearrangements. Some clones are lacking; in checked studies, under half of them reflect an unresolved V gene, and why the rest are absent is not known. From that table come the V and J calls and clone size; the DNA was used to work out D and trimming. A total of around 700,000 clones appear in this sample, about 91% of them only once. About a quarter of the sample is held by the ten biggest clonotypes.

Overall study results and their limits: The small number of donors limited the genetic and exposure-history diversity represented. Pairwise subsampling led to the expectation that sequencing depth would affect the degree of clonotype sharing among donors. Incomplete sequencing was indicated by rarefaction of sorted-subset datasets, despite the large sequencing depth. Clonotypes shared by all four sorted-subset donors showed higher generation probabilities than non-shared clonotypes. Naive subsets generally had larger estimated clonotype richness than memory subsets did. Roughly 5.2% of naive CD4, 3.5% of naive CD8, 2.3% of memory CD4, and roughly 0.4% of memory CD8 clonotypes were shared across a few donors. Sampling was limited to blood, and TCR repertoires in tissue likely differ from TCR repertoires in blood.

Sample: naive CD8+ T cells sorted from blood. The meaning of the sample's cell subset or site label: CD45RA+CCR7+. The chain uses TRBV30 and TRBJ2-1; TRBD2 matches 10 bases in the middle. The clonotype was recovered from a man aged 25-40 years in good health. The bases are TGTGCCGGACTAGCGGATAAGTCCTACAATGAGCAGTTCTTC. It encodes CAGLADKSYNEQFF.